Given below is one TCR beta chain in context. The PCR used 60 Vbeta and 13 Jbeta primers. Original data processing: About 11 million of 75 million to 85 million unique TCR beta chains were shared, per a later count. The data were produced by immunoSEQ multiplex PCR, yet TCRdb's version contains in-frame clones alone and is incomplete. The D gene and trimming were derived from the DNA, and the V and J assignments and clone size from that table. The table records some 150,000 clones, around 86% of them present only once. This specimen belongs to a study of cytomegalovirus exposure and HLA in healthy donors. Sequencing was done on a sample of PBMCs. The sequence was collected from a woman aged 50 to 65 in good health and CMV-seropositive.

CDR3 protein: CASSRTSGRIETQYF. The CDR3 region has the DNA TGTGCCAGCAGCCGGACTAGCGGGCGTATAGAGACCCAGTACTTC. This chain links TRBV6-5 with TRBJ2-5; 11 bases align to TRBD2. J gave up 4 bases and V 6 bases, and 7 bases lay outside the gene matches. There are 15 residues in the CDR3. The germline V gene has CDR1 MNHEY and CDR2 SVGAGI.